Presented here are 19 T cell receptor beta chains from one specimen sequenced in a study of T cell clones after liver transplantation. The repertoire was sequenced with immunoSEQ multiplex PCR; TCRdb's copy has only in-frame clones and lacks some. The sample holds under 20,000 clones, 75% to 90% seen once. Sequencing used CD8+ T cells from blood, obtained 46 months after liver transplant. These receptors were obtained from a human patient who received a liver transplant. The graft donor may be the source of some T cells.

This chain uses TRBV7-9 with TRBJ2-2; D is ambiguous. Looked up from germline, CDR1 is SEHNR and CDR2 is FQNEAQ (reference sequence). Trimming pared 4 bases from V and 3 bases from J, leaving 15 bases between. CDR3 size: 16 residues. The CDR3 DNA follows: TGTGCCAGCAGCTCCGGTTTTAGGGCGGACACCGGGGAGCTGTTTTTT. This codes for CASSSGFRADTGELFF.

The chain recombines TRBV27 with TRBJ2-7; TRBD2 agrees at 10 bases. The germline V gene encodes CDR1 MNHEY and CDR2 SMNVEV (reference sequence). V lost 4 bases to trimming and J lost 3 bases; unmatched junction nucleotides: 9. This CDR3 is built from 16 residues. The chain's CDR3 is CASSSGPGTSVYEQYF. Written as DNA, the CDR3 is TGTGCCAGCAGTTCCGGGCCCGGGACTAGCGTCTACGAGCAGTACTTC.

V and J are TRBV19 and TRBJ2-7; D is possibly TRBD1 or TRBD2 (5 bases each). The CDR3 is 15 residues long. V was clipped by 4 bases and J by 0 bases, with 13 bases between them. Germline V gene sequence: CDR1 LNHDA, CDR2 SQIVND (reference sequence). For the CDR3, the DNA is TGTGCCAGTAGTACGGGACGGTCCCCCTCCTACGAGCAGTACTTC. This sequence encodes CASSTGRSPSYEQYF. Combining the CDR3 with reference TRBV19 and TRBJ2-7 gives the whole variable domain DGGITQSPKYLFRKEGQNVTLSCEQNLNHDAMYWYRQDPGQGLRLIYYSQIVNDFQKGDIAEGYSVSREKKESFPLTVTSAQKNPTAFYLCASSTGRSPSYEQYFGPGTRLTVT.

The chain joins TRBV4-3 to TRBJ2-5, with D possibly TRBD2 on 5 matching bases. The V and J ends lost 3 bases and 0 bases respectively, with 11 bases between them. This CDR3 spans 15 amino acids. Per the germline V gene, CDR1 is LGHNA and CDR2 is YSLEER. CDR3 loop: CASSQGSGNQETQYF. The CDR3 DNA follows: TGCGCCAGCAGCCAGGGGAGCGGAAACCAAGAGACCCAGTACTTC.

The genes are TRBV30 and TRBJ2-7; D is perhaps TRBD2 (6 bases). CDR1 GTSNPN and CDR2 SVGIG come from the germline V gene (reference sequence). There are 13 residues in the CDR3. V lost 4 bases to trimming and J lost 4 bases, with 14 bases between them. The CDR3 region is CAWIRGSGYEQYF. The CDR3 region has the DNA TGTGCCTGGATTCGGGGGAGTGGATACGAGCAGTACTTC.

This chain uses TRBV21-1 with TRBJ2-7; TRBD1 is the table's D call, not checked against the DNA. TRBV21-1 is a recognized pseudogene. This CDR3 spans 14 amino acids. The CDR3 sequence is CASSRGDPRYEQYF. The CDR3 DNA reads TGTGCCAGCAGCAGGGGCGACCCTCGTTACGAGCAGTACTTC.

The V gene is TRBV27, the J gene TRBJ2-7, with D perhaps TRBD2 (5 bases). Germline loops: CDR1 MNHEY, CDR2 SMNVEV (reference sequence). The V end was cut by 2 bases, the J end by 0 bases, with 11 bases between. This CDR3 is 15 amino acids long. The CDR3 protein is CASSLEPGSSYEQYF. CDR3 nucleotide sequence: TGTGCCAGCAGTTTAGAGCCGGGAAGCTCCTACGAGCAGTACTTC.

This chain joins TRBV2 and TRBJ1-1; the D is unclear. CDR1 and CDR2 from the germline V gene are SNHLY and FYNNEI. Trimming took 8 bases from V and 5 from J, leaving 12 bases between them. The CDR3 extends over 12 amino acids. CDR3 protein: CASVTPGTEAFF. The CDR3 bases are TGTGCCAGCGTGACGCCGGGTACTGAAGCTTTCTTT.

The chain carries TRBV27 and TRBJ2-3, with D possibly matching TRBD2 (5 bases). The CDR3 contains 15 residues. In germline, CDR1 is MNHEY, CDR2 SMNVEV (reference sequence). Trimming removed 7 bases at V and 5 bases at J, with 19 bases between. In nucleotides, the CDR3 is TGTGCCAGCACTCGAAACCTGGGGAGTGAAGATACGCAGTATTTT. Residues: CASTRNLGSEDTQYF.

This rearrangement joins TRBV9 to TRBJ2-1; D uncertain. Germline CDR1 and CDR2: SGDLS and YYNGEE. Trimming removed 0 bases from V and 0 bases from J, with 7 bases in between. The CDR3 is 15 residues long. In nucleotides, the CDR3 is TGTGCCAGCAGCGTAGCGGCTAGCTCCTACAATGAGCAGTTCTTC. It encodes CASSVAASSYNEQFF.

V gene TRBV19 combines with J gene TRBJ2-7; D possibly corresponds to TRBD2 (5 bases). V lost 8 bases to trimming and J lost 7 bases, with 21 bases between them. The CDR3 is 14 residues long. Germline V gives CDR1 LNHDA, CDR2 SQIVND (reference sequence). The CDR3 DNA reads as TGTGCCAGTGCACCCGGGCCCCTACTAGTAGAGCAGTACTTC. Translating gives CASAPGPLLVEQYF.

The V gene is TRBV10-3, the J gene TRBJ1-4; D might be TRBD1 (5 bases). V shed 6 bases and J shed 3 bases, with 11 bases lying between them. Germline lookup yields CDR1 ENHRY and CDR2 SYGVKD. This CDR3 comprises 14 residues. The CDR3 sequence: CAIRPDTPNEKLFF. CDR3 DNA: TGTGCCATCAGGCCGGACACACCTAATGAAAAACTGTTTTTT.

The chain uses TRBV27 and TRBJ2-1; 8 bases are shared with TRBD2. With 5 bases clipped from V and 1 base from J, the junction kept 4 bases outside the gene matches. The CDR3 runs 15 residues. Germline assignment: CDR1 MNHEY and CDR2 SMNVEV (reference sequence). The CDR3 spells CASSTAGASYNEQFF. CDR3 DNA sequence: TGTGCCAGCAGTACAGCGGGAGCTTCCTACAATGAGCAGTTCTTC.

V usage is TRBV19 and J usage is TRBJ2-1; no reliable D call. Germline V gives CDR1 LNHDA, CDR2 SQIVND (reference sequence). This CDR3 has 13 amino acids. The V gene lost 1 base and the J gene lost 7 bases, with 8 bases spanning the gap. The CDR3 sequence: CASSIGVWNEQFF. CDR3 bases: TGTGCCAGTAGTATAGGGGTTTGGAATGAGCAGTTCTTC.

In this sample, this clone turned up a few times. V usage is TRBV6-5 and J usage is TRBJ2-7; D is perhaps TRBD1 (6 bases). The V gene lost 0 bases and the J gene lost 7 bases, with 16 bases spanning the gap. Per the germline V gene, CDR1 is MNHEY and CDR2 is SVGAGI. The CDR3 loop spans 15 amino acids. The CDR3 DNA reads as TGTGCCAGCAGTTACTCCGCAGGGGCTCTACGAGAGCAGTACTTC. Protein sequence: CASSYSAGALREQYF.

V is TRBV11-2 and J is TRBJ2-7; D call uncertain. CDR3 size: 13 residues. CDR1 and CDR2 from the germline V gene are SGHAT and FQNNGV. Trimming left V 0 bases short and J 3 bases short, with 6 bases between. The CDR3 loop is CASSLDRDYEQYF. In nucleotides, the CDR3 is TGTGCCAGCAGCTTAGATAGGGACTACGAGCAGTACTTC.

This sequence joins TRBV7-2 and TRBJ2-7; perhaps TRBD2 as D (5 bases). CDR3 size: 14 residues. Looked up from germline, CDR1 is SGHTA and CDR2 is FQGNSA. V was clipped by 1 base and J by 2 bases, with 9 bases between them. The DNA for the CDR3 is TGTGCCAGCAGCTTAGTGGGAGACGCCTACGAGCAGTACTTC. This encodes CASSLVGDAYEQYF.

The chain is built from TRBV5-1 and TRBJ2-5; TRBD2 is a possible D gene (6 bases). The CDR3 consists of 15 residues. V was shortened by 2 bases and J by 5 bases, with 16 bases between the two germline ends. From germline, CDR1 is SGHRS and CDR2 YFSETQ. The CDR3 protein is CASSLGIRESETQYF. The CDR3 DNA reads as TGCGCCAGCAGCTTAGGGATTCGGGAGTCGGAGACCCAGTACTTC.

The V and J genes are TRBV27 and TRBJ2-1; tentatively, D is TRBD2 (6 bases). The germline CDR1 and CDR2 sequences are MNHEY and SMNVEV (reference sequence). The germline V and J ends were trimmed by 6 bases and 12 bases, with 18 bases remaining between them. This CDR3 has 13 amino acids. CDR3 DNA sequence: TGTGCCAGCAGATCTTTTAGCGGACGGGTGCAGTTCTTC. Protein: CASRSFSGRVQFF.